This T cell receptor (beta chain) was sequenced during a study of shared clonotypes between healthy human individuals. Study results and limitations: Few donors limited the genetic and exposure-history diversity represented.

Original processing notes: Junction-only sequences without quality scores were provided by ImmunoSEQ, so filtering was different. Assay used: immunoSEQ multiplex PCR; TCRdb lists only in-frame clones, some missing. That table furnishes V, J and clone size, whereas the DNA furnished D and trimming. Among about 2.4 million clones listed, more than 90% were seen once. Remarks on this clone: Its antigen is currently unknown.

In germline, CDR1 is LNHDA, CDR2 SQIVND (reference sequence). Trimming cost V 8 bases and J 5 bases; bases outside gene matches: 8. The CDR3 spans 13 residues. Participating donors were healthy, HIV-negative adults free of recent acute infections or vaccinations. Donors comprised only Caucasian adults living in Nashville, Tennessee. This TCR was recovered from a young man in good health. Sequencing used naive CD4+ T cells sorted from blood. Subset given: CD45RA+ positively selected. The rearrangement links TRBV19 to TRBJ2-5; 7 bases map to TRBD2. Here the CDR3 DNA reads TGTGCCAGTCAAGCGGGACCTGGGGAGACCCAGTACTTC. Translation gives CASQAGPGETQYF.